One sample yielded the 27 T cell receptor beta chains listed below, sequenced in a study of shared clonotypes between healthy human individuals. Libraries were prepared by immunoSEQ multiplex PCR; TCRdb keeps only in-frame clonotypes and omits some of them. The table records 2 million or so clones, just under 95% of them present only once. The naive CD8 population came from CD45RO-negative cells selected for CCR7, without terminally differentiated effector memory CD45RA+ cells. Sequencing input: naive CD8+ T cells sorted from blood. Source of these receptors: a man aged 18 to 30 in good health.

The genes are TRBV14 and TRBJ2-7; D is perhaps TRBD1 or TRBD2 (6 bases each). V was pared by 4 bases and J by 4 bases, with 17 bases between. The germline gives CDR1 SGHDN, CDR2 FVKESK. The CDR3 is made up of 15 amino acids. The CDR3 loop is CASSPRTGAGYEQYF. The CDR3 nucleotides read TGTGCCAGCAGCCCAAGAACGGGGGCTGGGTACGAGCAGTACTTC. Using reference TRBV14 and TRBJ2-7 for the parts outside the CDR3, the full variable domain is EAGVTQFPSHSVIEKGQTVTLRCDPISGHDNLYWYRRVMGKEIKFLLHFVKESKQDESGMPNNRFLAERTGGTYSTLKVQPAELEDSGVYFCASSPRTGAGYEQYFGPGTRLTVT.

The chain employs TRBV5-6 and TRBJ1-4; D not resolved. The length of the CDR3 is 14 residues. V lost 6 bases to trimming and J lost 8 bases, with 17 bases between them. Germline V lookup: CDR1 SGHDT, CDR2 YYEEEE. CDR3 DNA sequence: TGTGCCAGCACGACCGGAGCCGTGGGGGAAAAACTGTTTTTT. Its protein product is CASTTGAVGEKLFF.

The V gene is TRBV27, the J gene TRBJ2-3, with a possible D match to TRBD1 (6 bases). The CDR3 loop spans 16 amino acids. Trimming took off 1 base at V and 3 bases at J, with 14 bases between the two ends. The V gene's germline CDR1 is MNHEY and CDR2 SMNVEV (reference sequence). Written as DNA, the CDR3 is TGTGCCAGCAGTTTATTGAGTGTACAGGGAACAGATACGCAGTATTTT. It codes for CASSLLSVQGTDTQYF.

Details on this clone: Other DNA sequences of this sample code for an identical CDR3. This chain connects TRBV27 to TRBJ2-7; D gene ambiguous. The V gene lost 3 bases and the J gene lost 4 bases, with 13 bases spanning the gap. The germline CDR1 and CDR2 sequences are MNHEY and SMNVEV (reference sequence). This CDR3 contains 14 residues. For the CDR3, the DNA is TGTGCCAGCAGTTTGGTAGGGCCCAATTACGAGCAGTACTTC. Translation: CASSLVGPNYEQYF.

V usage is TRBV9 and J usage is TRBJ2-5, with D perhaps TRBD1 (6 bases). This CDR3 is built from 15 residues. V was trimmed by 0 bases and J by 4 bases, leaving 13 bases between them. CDR1 and CDR2 from the germline V gene are SGDLS and YYNGEE. CDR3 coding DNA: TGTGCCAGCAGCGTAGAGGGGACACCGAGAGAGACCCAGTACTTC. It yields the protein CASSVEGTPRETQYF.

On this clone itself: The same CDR3 is also encoded by other DNA sequences in this sample. V is TRBV27 and J is TRBJ1-3; D is unresolved. V gave up 2 bases and J gave up 0 bases, with 8 bases separating them. The CDR3 covers 15 residues. Germline CDR1 MNHEY, CDR2 SMNVEV (reference sequence). The CDR3 bases are TGTGCCAGCAGTTTAGACGGGAGCTCTGGAAACACCATATATTTT. This gives the protein CASSLDGSSGNTIYF.

CDR3 region: CASSSRDTSYGYTF. Written as DNA, the CDR3 is TGTGCCAGCAGCTCTCGGGACACCTCCTATGGCTACACCTTC. V gene TRBV9 combines with J gene TRBJ1-2; possibly TRBD1 for D (6 bases). The CDR3 has 14 residues. The V gene lost 4 bases and the J gene lost 4 bases, with 14 bases spanning the gap. From germline, CDR1 is SGDLS and CDR2 YYNGEE.

A note on this clone: The sample holds other DNA sequences that translate to the same CDR3. The chain joins TRBV28 to TRBJ1-2, with D tentatively TRBD1 (6 bases). CDR3 size: 14 residues. V lost 2 bases and J lost 6, with 13 bases in between. The germline V gene has CDR1 MDHEN and CDR2 SYDVKM. DNA for the CDR3: TGTGCCAGCAGTTTAAGGGGGGGCGGAGATGGCTACACCTTC. Encoded protein: CASSLRGGGDGYTF.

Notes on this clone: This CDR3 is also generated by other DNA sequences in the sample. This chain links TRBV4-1 with TRBJ2-7, with 12 bases that match TRBD1. V lost 2 bases, J lost 4 bases, and 3 bases stayed unmatched. Looked up from germline, CDR1 is MGHRA and CDR2 is YSYEKL. The length of the CDR3 is 15 residues. CDR3 sequence (DNA): TGCGCCAGCAGCCAACCGGGACAGGGGGCTTACGAGCAGTACTTC. This sequence encodes CASSQPGQGAYEQYF.

V usage is TRBV18 and J usage is TRBJ2-1, with 7 positions matching TRBD2. CDR3 length equals 16 residues. Trimming cost V 2 bases and J 2 bases; bases outside gene matches: 6. Germline values: CDR1 KGHSH, CDR2 LQKENI. In nucleotides, the CDR3 is TGTGCCAGCTCACCATGGGGCGGGGGAACCTACAATGAGCAGTTCTTC. Translated, it gives CASSPWGGGTYNEQFF.

This chain uses TRBV4-3 with TRBJ2-7; D remains unclear. CDR1 is LGHNA, CDR2 YSLEER, per germline. The CDR3 is made up of 14 amino acids. V lost 1 base and J 3 bases, leaving 10 bases between the germline ends. For the CDR3, the DNA is TGCGCCAGCAGCCAAGGGGTTGGCTACTACGAGCAGTACTTC. Translation: CASSQGVGYYEQYF.

Worth noting for this clone: In the same sample, other DNA sequences code for this CDR3. The chain recombines TRBV4-3 with TRBJ2-7; 10 nucleotides align to TRBD2. Trimming removed 4 bases from V and 0 bases from J; junction bases left unmatched: 3. Per germline, CDR1 LGHNA and CDR2 YSLEER. The CDR3 runs to 15 residues. The CDR3 DNA reads as TGCGCCAGCAGCCCCGGACTAGCGGCCTCCTACGAGCAGTACTTC. Its protein is CASSPGLAASYEQYF.

Concerning this clone itself: Other DNA sequences within the sample encode an identical CDR3. This chain links TRBV14 with TRBJ2-7; tentatively, D is TRBD1 (5 bases). Germline-derived CDR1 and CDR2 are SGHDN and FVKESK. V lost 2 bases to trimming and J lost 1 base, with 9 bases between them. This CDR3 spans 14 amino acids. CDR3 sequence (DNA): TGTGCCAGCAGCCAATACACAGGATCCTACGAGCAGTACTTC. It codes for CASSQYTGSYEQYF.

The gene calls are TRBV7-6 and TRBJ1-1; D uncertain. This CDR3 has 13 amino acids. The germline V gene has CDR1 SGHVS and CDR2 FNYEAQ. V shed 0 bases and J shed 4 bases, with 6 bases lying between them. The CDR3 sequence is CASSLAKSTEAFF. The CDR3 nucleotides are TGTGCCAGCAGCTTAGCCAAAAGCACTGAAGCTTTCTTT.

The chain links TRBV6-1 to TRBJ1-6, with unresolved D. The CDR3 runs 12 residues. Per the germline V gene, CDR1 is MNHNS and CDR2 is SASEGT. The V end was cut by 8 bases, the J end by 12 bases, with 14 bases between. Written as DNA, the CDR3 is TGTGCCAGCGACCCCCCGCCAGGACCCCTCCACTTT. Protein: CASDPPPGPLHF.

The gene calls are TRBV9 and TRBJ2-2, with D possibly called TRBD1 or TRBD2 (5 bases each). Per germline, CDR1 SGDLS and CDR2 YYNGEE. The CDR3 extends over 17 amino acids. V gave up 1 base and J gave up 0 bases, with 13 bases separating them. The CDR3, as DNA: TGTGCCAGCAGCGTATCGGGACGTACCGCGAACACCGGGGAGCTGTTTTTT. Translating it yields CASSVSGRTANTGELFF.

The chain couples TRBV14 to TRBJ2-1; 10 bases agree with TRBD2. After removal of 0 bases from V and 9 bases from J, the junction contained 8 bases not matched to a gene. Germline V gene lookup returns CDR1 SGHDN and CDR2 FVKESK. The CDR3 covers 16 residues. The CDR3 region is CASSQDPLAGVSEQFF. The CDR3 DNA reads as TGTGCCAGCAGCCAAGACCCGCTAGCGGGAGTATCTGAGCAGTTCTTC.

This chain links TRBV7-9 with TRBJ2-5; D may be TRBD1 or TRBD2 (5 bases each). The J call could be wrong; TRBJ2-7 is a better fit for the DNA end. This CDR3 spans 17 amino acids. In germline, CDR1 is SEHNR, CDR2 FQNEAQ (reference sequence). The DNA of the CDR3 is TGTGCCAGCAGCCCCCCGCCTCCGGGACCGACGACCTACGAGCAGTACTTC. Translating it yields CASSPPPPGPTTYEQYF.

This sequence joins TRBV6-1 and TRBJ1-1; TRBD1 might be the D (6 bases). From germline, CDR1 is MNHNS and CDR2 SASEGT. This CDR3 region has 15 residues. Deletions cut 1 base from V and 0 bases from J, with 9 bases between. The CDR3 loop is CASSEGQVMNTEAFF. CDR3 coding DNA: TGTGCCAGCAGTGAAGGACAGGTCATGAACACTGAAGCTTTCTTT.

The chain joins TRBV6-5 to TRBJ2-3; no clear D. The germline CDR1 and CDR2 sequences are MNHEY and SVGAGI. Trimming stripped 5 bases from V and 0 bases from J, with 12 bases between. CDR3 size: 15 residues. Here the CDR3 reads CASSQGYTSTDTQYF. CDR3 sequence (DNA): TGTGCCAGCAGTCAAGGGTACACTAGCACAGATACGCAGTATTTT.

The J gene is TRBJ2-7, the V gene TRBV27, with D possibly being TRBD2 (5 bases). In germline, CDR1 is MNHEY, CDR2 SMNVEV (reference sequence). The CDR3 length is 16 residues. V gave up 0 bases and J gave up 2 bases, with 14 bases separating them. The CDR3 loop reads CASSLSWLAKTYEQYF. The DNA for the CDR3 is TGTGCCAGCAGTTTATCGTGGCTAGCTAAGACCTACGAGCAGTACTTC.

The chain has TRBV27 and TRBJ2-1, with TRBD2 matching over 12 bases. CDR1 MNHEY and CDR2 SMNVEV come from the germline V gene (reference sequence). V shed 4 bases and J 7 bases; nucleotides not matched to a gene: 8. This CDR3 is 16 amino acids long. Here the CDR3 reads CASSSTTSGRRNEQFF. The CDR3 region has the DNA TGTGCCAGCAGTTCAACTACTAGCGGGAGGCGTAATGAGCAGTTCTTC.

The V call is TRBV5-5, the J call TRBJ2-7; 9 bases map to TRBD1. Germline trimming cut 2 bases from V and 5 bases from J; bases unmatched to any gene: 5. The CDR3 sequence is 14 residues long. CDR1 and CDR2 from the germline V gene are SGHKS and YYEKEE (reference sequence). CDR3: CASSLTGGHDEQYF. In DNA form, the CDR3 reads TGTGCCAGCAGCTTAACAGGGGGCCACGACGAGCAGTACTTC.

The chain joins TRBV27 to TRBJ2-2; D might be TRBD2 (6 bases). The V end was cut by 3 bases, the J end by 4 bases, with 15 bases between. The CDR3 sequence is 16 residues long. The germline gives CDR1 MNHEY, CDR2 SMNVEV (reference sequence). The CDR3 loop is CASSFWRGAGTGELFF. The CDR3 coding sequence is TGTGCCAGCAGTTTTTGGAGGGGCGCGGGCACCGGGGAGCTGTTTTTT.

The V call is TRBV29-1, the J call TRBJ1-2; no clear D. The CDR3 has 12 amino acids. V gave up 4 bases and J gave up 8 bases, with 14 bases separating them. CDR1 SQVTM and CDR2 ANQGSEA come from the germline V gene. The CDR3 protein is CSVGLETEGYTF. The CDR3 DNA is TGCAGCGTTGGGTTAGAGACGGAGGGCTACACCTTC.

The chain recombines TRBV14 with TRBJ2-5, with 8 bases that match TRBD1. Per germline, CDR1 SGHDN and CDR2 FVKESK. The CDR3 loop spans 16 amino acids. The V and J ends lost 4 bases and 7 bases, in that order; junction bases with no gene match: 14. The CDR3 DNA is TGTGCCAGCAGCCCCCGCGGGGACAGGACGGTCGGGACCCAGTACTTC. It encodes CASSPRGDRTVGTQYF.

This clone has only one observation. The chain uses TRBV6-1 and TRBJ2-1; TRBD1 is a possible D gene (5 bases). CDR3 length equals 13 residues. V was shortened by 8 bases and J by 2 bases, with 10 bases between the two germline ends. CDR1 and CDR2 (germline): MNHNS, SASEGT. The CDR3 DNA sequence: TGTGCCAGCTTTGACAGTACCTACAATGAGCAGTTCTTC. It is translated as CASFDSTYNEQFF.